These T cell receptor beta chains were read from a single sample in a study of blood T cell repertoires in COVID-19. Sequenced by immunoSEQ multiplex PCR; TCRdb stores in-frame clones only, minus some. The table has about 49,000 clones, 65% to 90% seen once; the top ten hold 2.5% to 3%. Sequencing used peripheral blood. The receptors shown here come from a woman aged 55-70 years with acute or convalescent COVID-19. Each CDR3 is given with its conserved first and last residue.

v_gene: TRBV27
CDR3aa: CASSLAGATNTEAFF

v_gene: TRBV6-6
CDR3aa: CASSYGGGGQETQYF

v_gene: TRBV6-1
CDR3aa: CASSESTGRKEQYF

v_gene: TRBV7-2
CDR3aa: CASSSTSGVGYTF

v_gene: TRBV4-2
CDR3aa: CASSQGLAGGYNEQFF

v_gene: TRBV5-5
CDR3aa: CASSLVDISYEQYF

v_gene: TRBV2
CDR3aa: CASRPGVGNTIYF

v_gene: TRBV3-1/TRBV3-2
CDR3aa: CASSPDGGGSPLHF

v_gene: TRBV29-1
CDR3aa: CSVGQPTNYGYTF

v_gene: TRBV6-6
CDR3aa: CASSPRTGNYGYTF